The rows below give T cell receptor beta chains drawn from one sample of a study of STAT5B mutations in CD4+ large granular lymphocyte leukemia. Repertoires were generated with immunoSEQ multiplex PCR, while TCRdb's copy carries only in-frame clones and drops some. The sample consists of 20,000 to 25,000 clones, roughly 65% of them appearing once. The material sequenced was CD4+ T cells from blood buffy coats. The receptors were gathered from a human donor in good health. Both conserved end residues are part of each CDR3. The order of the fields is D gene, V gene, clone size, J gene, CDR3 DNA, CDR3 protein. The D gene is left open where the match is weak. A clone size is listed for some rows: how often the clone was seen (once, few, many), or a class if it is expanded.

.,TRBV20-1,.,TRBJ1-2,TGCAGTGCTCTTCGGGGAATTGACTACACCTTC,CSALRGIDYTF
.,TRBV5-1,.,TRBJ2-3,TGCGCCAGCAGCTTGGCATCCCACAGCACAGATACGCAGTATTTT,CASSLASHSTDTQYF
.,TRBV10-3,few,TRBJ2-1,TGTGCCATCCTCCCGGGAACCGGCAATGAGCAGTTCTTC,CAILPGTGNEQFF
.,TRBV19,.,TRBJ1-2,TGTGCCAGTAGTAGGGGCCCGGGGGAGGAGCCCTATGGCTACACCTTC,CASSRGPGEEPYGYTF
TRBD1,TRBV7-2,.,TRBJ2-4,TGTGCCAGCAGCCCACAGACAGGGAATGCCAAAAACATTCAGTACTTC,CASSPQTGNAKNIQYF
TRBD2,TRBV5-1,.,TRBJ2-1,TGCGCCAGCAGCTCGGCGGGGGGCTCCTACAATGAGCAGTTCTTC,CASSSAGGSYNEQFF
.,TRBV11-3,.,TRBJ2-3,TGTGCCAGCAGCCGGGTAGAAGATACGCAGTATTTT,CASSRVEDTQYF
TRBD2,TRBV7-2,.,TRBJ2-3,TGTGCCAGCAGCTTAGGTGGCGGGAGTCGTACAGATACGCAGTATTTT,CASSLGGGSRTDTQYF
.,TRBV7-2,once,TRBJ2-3,TGTGCCAGCAGCTTATTTACAGATACGCAGTATTTT,CASSLFTDTQYF
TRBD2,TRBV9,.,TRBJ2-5,TGTGCCAGCAGCGTCCAGGGCGGGGGACGGGAGACCCAGTACTTC,CASSVQGGGRETQYF
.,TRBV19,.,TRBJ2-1,TGTGCCAGTAGTATCCTCGGTGAAGCCTACAATGAGCAGTTCTTC,CASSILGEAYNEQFF
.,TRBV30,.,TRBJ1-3,TGTGCCTGGACTCCGTCCTCTGGAAACACCATATATTTT,CAWTPSSGNTIYF
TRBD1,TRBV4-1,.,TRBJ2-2,TGCGCCAGCAGCCAAGAGGGGACAGGGAGAGGGACGGGGGAGCTGTTTTTT,CASSQEGTGRGTGELFF
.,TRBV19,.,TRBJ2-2,TGTGCCAGTACCCCAAGGTCCGGTCAGTTCGGGGAGCTGTTTTTT,CASTPRSGQFGELFF
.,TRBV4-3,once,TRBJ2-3,TGCGCCAGCAGCACTGGACAGACTCCTAGCACAGATACGCAGTATTTT,CASSTGQTPSTDTQYF
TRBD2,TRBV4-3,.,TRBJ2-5,TGCGCCAGCAGCCAAGGTGGGACTACCCAAGAGACCCAGTACTTC,CASSQGGTTQETQYF
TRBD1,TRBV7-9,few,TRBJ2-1,TGTGCCAGCAGACACAGGGGTAAATCCTCCTACAATGAGCAGTTCTTC,CASRHRGKSSYNEQFF
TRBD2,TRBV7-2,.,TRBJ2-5,TGTGCCAGCAGCTTAGGGGCTAGCGGGAGGACGGAGACCCAGTACTTC,CASSLGASGRTETQYF
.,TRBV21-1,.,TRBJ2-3,TGTGCCAGCAGCAAAGCTGGAGATACGCAGTATTTT,CASSKAGDTQYF
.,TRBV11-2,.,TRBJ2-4,TGTGCCAGCAGCTTAGGATCGGTGGTTCAGTACTTC,CASSLGSVVQYF
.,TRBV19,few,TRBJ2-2,TGTGCCAGTAAGCCGACTGGAAGCACCGGGGAGCTGTTTTTT,CASKPTGSTGELFF
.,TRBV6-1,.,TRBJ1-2,TGTGCCAGCAGTGAACCCGGTTTTGGCTACACCTTC,CASSEPGFGYTF
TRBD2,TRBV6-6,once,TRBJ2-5,TGTGCCAGCAGTTATGAGCGGGGGGGTCAAGAGACCCAGTACTTC,CASSYERGGQETQYF
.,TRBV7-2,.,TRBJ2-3,TGTGCCAGCAGCCCCACCGCCCTTTCTACGCAGTATTTT,CASSPTALSTQYF
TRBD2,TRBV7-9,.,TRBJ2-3,TGTGCCAGCAGCTCGGGACTAGCGGAGTACACAGATACGCAGTATTTT,CASSSGLAEYTDTQYF
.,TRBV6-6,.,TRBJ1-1,TGTGCCAGCACTATGGGTGGAACTGAAGCTTTCTTT,CASTMGGTEAFF
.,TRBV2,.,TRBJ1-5,TGTGCCAGCAGTGTACAGGGAGGTTCTAGCAATCAGCCCCAGCATTTT,CASSVQGGSSNQPQHF
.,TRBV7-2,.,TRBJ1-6,TGTGCCAGCAATGCAGGGATTCTAAATTCACCCCTCCACTTT,CASNAGILNSPLHF
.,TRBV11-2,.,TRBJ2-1,TGTGCCAGCAGCTTAGACCAGCGGTGGTACAATGAGCAGTTCTTC,CASSLDQRWYNEQFF
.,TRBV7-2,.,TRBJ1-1,TGTGCCAGCAGCTTAGCGGACTGGGGCGGCGGCACTGAAGCTTTCTTT,CASSLADWGGGTEAFF
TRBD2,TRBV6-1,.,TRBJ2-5,TGTGCCAGCAGGCGGGCTAGCGGGAAAGAGACCCAGTACTTC,CASRRASGKETQYF
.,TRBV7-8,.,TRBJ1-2,TGTGCCAGCAGCTTAAGGGGGGGGTACTATGGCTACACCTTC,CASSLRGGYYGYTF
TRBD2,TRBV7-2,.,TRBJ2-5,TGTGCCAGCAGCTTACTAGCGGGAGTGAACCAGTACTTC,CASSLLAGVNQYF
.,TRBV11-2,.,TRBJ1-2,TGTGCCAGCAGCTTAGCCGGGACCCTCGCTTTGGATGGCTACACCTTC,CASSLAGTLALDGYTF
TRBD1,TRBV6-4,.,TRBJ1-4,TGTGCCAGCACCCCCCTGAAACGGGACAGGGTGAGTAATCGGAGTGAAAAACTGTTTTTT,CASTPLKRDRVSNRSEKLFF
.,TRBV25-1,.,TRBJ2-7,TGTGCCAGCGGCGGGGTTGAGCAGTACTTC,CASGGVEQYF
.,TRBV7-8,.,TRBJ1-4,TGTGCCAGCAGACAACACGAAACTAATGAAAAACTGTTTTTT,CASRQHETNEKLFF
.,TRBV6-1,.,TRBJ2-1,TGTGCCAGCAGTAAGATGCAGGGGTGGAATGAGCAGTTCTTC,CASSKMQGWNEQFF
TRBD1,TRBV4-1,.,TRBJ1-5,TGCGCCAGCAGCCAAGTCGCGGGACAGCATAATCAGCCCCAGCATTTT,CASSQVAGQHNQPQHF
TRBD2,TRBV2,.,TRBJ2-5,TGTGCCAGCAGTTCGCCTTCAGGCGGGGGTTTCCAAGAGACCCAGTACTTC,CASSSPSGGGFQETQYF
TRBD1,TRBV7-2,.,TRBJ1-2,TGTGCCAGCAGCTTACTTCAGGGGGCTGGTGGCTACACCTTC,CASSLLQGAGGYTF
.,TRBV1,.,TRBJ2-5,TGCACCAGCAGCCAAGCCTCCGAGATCGCCCAAAAGACCCAGTACTTC,CTSSQASEIAQKTQYF
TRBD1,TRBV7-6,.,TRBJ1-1,TGTGCCAGCAGCCCGAGGACAGGGGAGTGGGGCACTGAAGCTTTCTTT,CASSPRTGEWGTEAFF
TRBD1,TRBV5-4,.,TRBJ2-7,TGTGCCAGCAGCTTTAGACAGGGGTCTGGCGAGCAGTACTTC,CASSFRQGSGEQYF
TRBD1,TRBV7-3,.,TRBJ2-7,TGTGCCAGCAGCTCCCGACAGGGGGAGCGTTCCGAGCAGTACTTC,CASSSRQGERSEQYF
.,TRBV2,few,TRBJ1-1,TGTGCCAGCAGATCCCAGGGGTGGAACACTGAAGCTTTCTTT,CASRSQGWNTEAFF
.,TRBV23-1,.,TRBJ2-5,TGCGCCAGCAGTCAATCGGGGGGAGACCTCCAAGAGACCCAGTACTTC,CASSQSGGDLQETQYF
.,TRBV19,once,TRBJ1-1,TGTGCCAGTAGTATAAAAAGGTACACTGAAGCTTTCTTT,CASSIKRYTEAFF
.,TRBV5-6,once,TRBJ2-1,TGTGCCAGCAGCCCAAAGGATGAGCAGTTCTTC,CASSPKDEQFF
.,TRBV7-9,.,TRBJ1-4,TGTGCCAGCAGCAAGGTCACGGGGGCGAATGAAAAACTGTTTTTT,CASSKVTGANEKLFF
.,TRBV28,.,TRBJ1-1,TGTGCCAGCAGCCTCGGGCAGGGCAAAGCTTTCTTT,CASSLGQGKAFF
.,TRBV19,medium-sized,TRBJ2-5,TGTGCCAGCACAAGAGCCGGGACTCGTGTCGGAGAGACCCAGTACTTC,CASTRAGTRVGETQYF